These T cell receptor beta chains were read from a single sample in a study of blood T cell repertoires in COVID-19. Data came from immunoSEQ multiplex PCR; TCRdb stores just in-frame clones and leaves some out. Altogether 75,000 or so clones are present, 70% to 90% being singletons, with the ten largest covering over 15%. Sequencing was carried out using peripheral blood. All receptors derive from a woman of 80 years or more with acute or convalescent COVID-19. Both conserved end residues are part of each CDR3. Fields, in order: J gene, clone size, V gene, D gene, CDR3 protein, CDR3 DNA. The D gene is left open where the match is weak. For some rows the clone size is stated as once, few or many, or as a class when expanded; others skip it.

TRBJ2-1,.,TRBV5-1,TRBD1,CASSLQGAGYNEQFF,TGCGCCAGCAGCTTACAGGGGGCGGGGTACAATGAGCAGTTCTTC
TRBJ1-1,.,TRBV3-1/TRBV3-2,.,CASSPSGTEAFF,TGTGCCAGCAGCCCCTCAGGCACTGAAGCTTTCTTT
TRBJ2-7,.,TRBV18,.,CASSADTISYEQYF,TGTGCCAGCTCGGCGGACACGATCTCCTACGAGCAGTACTTC
TRBJ2-1,.,TRBV9,.,CASSVVPGGAGPNEQFF,TGTGCCAGCAGCGTAGTGCCTGGAGGGGCGGGACCCAATGAGCAGTTCTTC
TRBJ1-2,.,TRBV11-2,TRBD1,CASTPGTGINYGYTF,TGTGCCAGCACCCCCGGGACAGGGATTAACTATGGCTACACCTTC
TRBJ1-1,.,TRBV19,.,CASNPSGREWAEAFF,TGTGCCAGTAACCCGTCGGGCAGGGAATGGGCTGAAGCTTTCTTT
TRBJ1-1,once,TRBV11-2,.,CASSGPLTEAFF,TGTGCCAGCAGCGGCCCGCTTACTGAAGCTTTCTTT
TRBJ2-6,once,TRBV5-1,.,CASSARGSGANVLTF,TGCGCCAGCAGCGCCAGGGGCTCTGGGGCCAACGTCCTGACTTTC
TRBJ2-7,.,TRBV20-1,.,CSASDQQAYEQYF,TGCAGTGCTAGTGATCAGCAGGCCTACGAGCAGTACTTC
TRBJ1-2,.,TRBV12-5,.,CASGLTRDYGYTF,TGTGCTAGTGGTTTGACCAGGGACTATGGCTACACCTTC
TRBJ2-5,.,TRBV7-9,.,CASSPVARAGETQYF,TGTGCCAGCAGCCCAGTTGCGAGGGCTGGGGAGACCCAGTACTTC
TRBJ2-2,.,TRBV5-6,TRBD1,CASSPTDRGGTGELFF,TGTGCCAGCAGCCCCACCGACAGGGGTGGGACCGGGGAGCTGTTTTTT
TRBJ2-7,once,TRBV5-8,TRBD2,CASSFYGTTTYEQYF,TGTGCCAGCAGCTTTTACGGGACTACCACCTACGAGCAGTACTTC
TRBJ1-4,.,TRBV30,.,CAWRASGGGKGKLFF,TGTGCCTGGAGGGCCTCGGGGGGGGGAAAGGGAAAACTGTTTTTT
TRBJ1-1,.,TRBV4-2,.,CASSQGGNRVGTEAFF,TGTGCCAGCAGCCAAGGGGGGAACAGGGTGGGCACTGAAGCTTTCTTT
TRBJ2-1,once,TRBV24-1,TRBD2,CATSDTWTSGSSYNEQFF,TGTGCCACCAGTGATACCTGGACTAGCGGGAGCTCCTACAATGAGCAGTTCTTC
TRBJ2-3,.,TRBV14,.,CASSIQAHTDTQYF,TGTGCCAGCAGCATACAGGCCCACACAGATACGCAGTATTTT
TRBJ2-2,once,TRBV7-8,TRBD1,CASRGQGAIGELFF,TGTGCCAGCCGTGGACAGGGGGCAATCGGGGAGCTGTTTTTT
TRBJ1-5,.,TRBV24-1,.,CATSREANQPQHF,TGTGCCACCAGCCGGGAGGCCAATCAGCCCCAGCATTTT
TRBJ2-1,.,TRBV28,TRBD2,CASRLAGGNEQFF,TGTGCCAGCAGGTTAGCGGGAGGTAATGAGCAGTTCTTC
TRBJ2-1,.,TRBV4-2,.,CASSQGVAPSSYNEQFF,TGTGCCAGCAGCCAAGGGGTAGCGCCGAGCTCCTACAATGAGCAGTTCTTC
TRBJ2-5,.,TRBV2,TRBD2,CASLGLAGTKKETQYF,TGTGCCAGTTTGGGACTAGCGGGGACAAAAAAAGAGACCCAGTACTTC
TRBJ2-1,once,TRBV30,TRBD1,CAYRTGTYNEQFF,TGTGCCTACCGGACAGGAACCTACAATGAGCAGTTCTTC
TRBJ2-1,.,TRBV6-1,TRBD2,CASSEAIAGAYNEQFF,TGTGCCAGCAGTGAAGCGATAGCGGGAGCCTACAATGAGCAGTTCTTC
TRBJ1-1,.,TRBV3-1/TRBV3-2,.,CASSPGGVNTEAFF,TGTGCCAGCAGCCCTGGGGGCGTGAACACTGAAGCTTTCTTT
TRBJ2-7,.,TRBV9,.,CASSVGQGKGEQYF,TGTGCCAGCAGCGTAGGGCAGGGTAAAGGAGAGCAGTACTTC
TRBJ2-1,.,TRBV11-3,TRBD2,CASRGLAGGPNEQFF,TGTGCCAGCAGGGGACTAGCGGGAGGACCCAATGAGCAGTTCTTC
TRBJ2-1,.,TRBV5-4,.,CASSPGLPGAGSLYNEQFF,TGTGCCAGCAGCCCCGGACTACCCGGAGCCGGTAGCCTTTACAATGAGCAGTTCTTC
TRBJ2-5,.,TRBV5-1,TRBD2,CASSLGTSGRETQYF,TGCGCCAGCAGCTTAGGGACTAGTGGGCGAGAGACCCAGTACTTC
TRBJ1-3,.,TRBV18,TRBD1,CASSPGTGGSGNTIYF,TGTGCCAGCTCCCCAGGGACAGGGGGCTCTGGAAACACCATATATTTT
TRBJ1-5,.,TRBV6-1,TRBD1,CASSEVTGGRQPQHF,TGTGCCAGCAGTGAAGTAACAGGGGGACGCCAGCCCCAGCATTTT
TRBJ1-1,.,TRBV11-2,.,CASSLDGVGTEAFF,TGTGCCAGCAGCTTAGATGGAGTAGGCACTGAAGCTTTCTTT
TRBJ1-5,.,TRBV19,.,CASTPGPRANQPQHF,TGTGCCAGTACCCCGGGCCCGAGGGCAAATCAGCCCCAGCATTTT
TRBJ1-1,.,TRBV6-5,.,CASSWGRGRGTEAFF,TGTGCCAGCAGTTGGGGGAGGGGACGTGGCACTGAAGCTTTCTTT
TRBJ2-3,.,TRBV19,.,CASSLTLEDTQYF,TGTGCCAGTAGCTTGACACTAGAGGATACGCAGTATTTT
TRBJ2-7,few,TRBV27,TRBD2,CASSLSGTSHYEQYF,TGTGCCAGCAGTTTATCCGGGACTAGCCACTACGAGCAGTACTTC
TRBJ2-7,.,TRBV9,.,CASSAEGGDYEQYF,TGTGCCAGCAGCGCCGAAGGGGGTGACTACGAGCAGTACTTC
TRBJ2-3,.,TRBV19,.,CASSIGRLDGTDTQYF,TGTGCCAGTAGTATAGGGAGACTCGACGGCACAGATACGCAGTATTTT
TRBJ1-1,.,TRBV19,.,CASSINGGQAFF,TGTGCCAGTAGTATAAACGGGGGACAAGCTTTCTTT
TRBJ1-2,few,TRBV28,TRBD1,CASSLSLGTGIGSGGYTF,TGTGCCAGCAGTTTAAGTCTCGGGACAGGGATTGGGTCGGGTGGCTACACCTTC
TRBJ1-6,.,TRBV27,.,CASSLVTGGDSPLHF,TGTGCCAGCAGTTTGGTGACCGGGGGTGATTCACCCCTCCACTTT